This T cell receptor (beta chain) was documented in a study of blood T cell repertoires in COVID-19. Study in general: COVID-19 samples collected from the United States, Italy and Spain covered acute and convalescent phases.

The data were produced by immunoSEQ multiplex PCR, yet TCRdb's version contains in-frame clones alone and is incomplete. This sample has about 270,000 clones; about 87% occur once, and the top ten carry about 3%. CDR3 length: 15 residues. Trimming removed 5 bases at V and 4 bases at J, with 18 bases between. Germline CDR1 and CDR2: SGHRS and YFSETQ. The cohort comprised adults aged roughly 18 to 100 years residing in 20 to 30 US areas. The chain joins TRBV5-1 to TRBJ1-1; D may be TRBD1 (5 bases). The sample consisted of PBMCs or T cells enriched from blood (not recorded which). This clonotype was obtained from a woman aged 45-65 years who had recovered from COVID-19. The CDR3 coding sequence is TGCGCCAGCAGTGTGGTGGCAGGGCAGGCCACTGAAGCTTTCTTT. Protein sequence: CASSVVAGQATEAFF.